This T cell receptor beta chain was retrieved from a study of blood T cell repertoires in COVID-19. Study summary: In each case, the material was cDNA or gDNA derived from T cells, B-cell-depleted T cells, or PBMCs.

As processed by the authors: Reference gene primer amplification gave estimated nucleated cell counts. This table comes from immunoSEQ multiplex PCR, and its TCRdb copy is limited to in-frame clones, with some not included. The DNA was the basis for D and trimming; V, J and clone size are from that table. The table has about 280,000 clones, 85% seen once; the top ten hold 2% to 3%. In germline, CDR1 is LGHDT, CDR2 YNNKEL (reference sequence). This CDR3 contains 18 residues. V lost 4 bases, J lost 2 bases, and 13 bases stayed unmatched. Participants came from some 23 US areas, aged roughly 18 to 89 years. What the recovered Cohort 3 donors had was two negative PCRs, clearance, or symptom resolution.

The sample consisted of PBMCs or T cells enriched from blood (not recorded which). The chain joins TRBV3-1 (or the pseudogene TRBV3-2) to TRBJ1-3; 8 positions match TRBD1. This clonotype was sampled from a woman aged 50 to 60 who had recovered from COVID-19. The CDR3 loop is CASSPLQGGRGPGNTIYF. CDR3 DNA sequence: TGTGCCAGCAGCCCACTCCAGGGCGGCAGGGGGCCTGGAAACACCATATATTTT.